A selection of T cell receptor beta chains follows, all from one sample in a study of T cells expressing NK-cell markers. With the 5' RACE reads reprocessed, TCRdb shows one record per CDR3 protein and no DNA. The repertoire table contains about 150,000 distinct CDR3 sequences. Material for sequencing was blood T cells: a sorted CD56 or NKG2C T cell subset, CD4+ or CD8+ T cells, or bulk PBMC T cells (not recorded which). The receptor source for this set is a woman aged 45-65 years in good health. Each CDR3 is given with its conserved first and last residue.

cdr3_aa: CASNAGLAYDNEQFF
v_call: TRBV2
j_call: TRBJ2-1

cdr3_aa: CASSLEPYGYTF
v_call: TRBV12-3/TRBV12-4
j_call: TRBJ1-2

cdr3_aa: CASSNGQGGNSPLHF
v_call: TRBV5-1
j_call: TRBJ1-6

cdr3_aa: CASSQVAGGGEQYF
v_call: TRBV4-1
j_call: TRBJ2-7

cdr3_aa: CASSMELYSNQPQHF
v_call: TRBV7-2
j_call: TRBJ1-5

cdr3_aa: CASSQFPGPDTGELFF
v_call: TRBV4-2
j_call: TRBJ2-2

cdr3_aa: CASSQKTSYETQYF
v_call: TRBV3-1
j_call: TRBJ2-5

cdr3_aa: CASSRSGEWDNEQFF
v_call: TRBV4-1
j_call: TRBJ2-1

cdr3_aa: CASSLRGSNQPQHF
v_call: TRBV12-3/TRBV12-4
j_call: TRBJ1-5

cdr3_aa: CASGDVAYEQYF
v_call: TRBV4-1
j_call: TRBJ2-7

cdr3_aa: CASSSRQTTEAFF
v_call: TRBV5-1
j_call: TRBJ1-1

cdr3_aa: CASSPYGSSYNEQFF
v_call: TRBV5-1
j_call: TRBJ2-1

cdr3_aa: CASSLERAGTGELFF
v_call: TRBV7-2
j_call: TRBJ2-2

cdr3_aa: CARSHAGRLLYNEQFF
v_call: TRBV6-1
j_call: TRBJ2-1

cdr3_aa: CASSLQASYNEQFF
v_call: TRBV27
j_call: TRBJ2-1

cdr3_aa: CASSAGWTGLIYNEQFF
v_call: TRBV9
j_call: TRBJ2-1

cdr3_aa: CASRKDRGYGYTF
v_call: TRBV12-3/TRBV12-4
j_call: TRBJ1-2

cdr3_aa: CASSWAPGATNEKLFF
v_call: TRBV7-9
j_call: TRBJ1-4

cdr3_aa: CATSASGYYGYTF
v_call: TRBV24-1
j_call: TRBJ1-2

cdr3_aa: CASSFRVQGTEAFF
v_call: TRBV27
j_call: TRBJ1-1

cdr3_aa: CASSQDPLATGELFF
v_call: TRBV4-1
j_call: TRBJ2-2

cdr3_aa: CASSVRDLVLNNEQFF
v_call: TRBV5-1
j_call: TRBJ2-1

cdr3_aa: CSARDGGMRQRGTETQYF
v_call: TRBV20-1
j_call: TRBJ2-5

cdr3_aa: CSARPSSGSSYEQYF
v_call: TRBV20-1
j_call: TRBJ2-7

cdr3_aa: CASSLERGRSSGNTIYF
v_call: TRBV11-2
j_call: TRBJ1-3

cdr3_aa: CASSLPPGRGRIHEQYF
v_call: TRBV7-9
j_call: TRBJ2-7

cdr3_aa: CASTLSGNNYNEQFF
v_call: TRBV19
j_call: TRBJ2-1

cdr3_aa: CASSFVGTSLPTQYF
v_call: TRBV12-3/TRBV12-4
j_call: TRBJ2-3

cdr3_aa: CASSDTGYEAFF
v_call: TRBV27
j_call: TRBJ1-1

cdr3_aa: CASGLLSSYGYTF
v_call: TRBV12-5
j_call: TRBJ1-2

cdr3_aa: CASSLGQGSNTGELFF
v_call: TRBV12-3/TRBV12-4
j_call: TRBJ2-2

cdr3_aa: CASSGLAVHTEAFF
v_call: TRBV14
j_call: TRBJ1-1

cdr3_aa: CASSLASGRAHNEQFF
v_call: TRBV12-3/TRBV12-4
j_call: TRBJ2-1

cdr3_aa: CATIKTTPFYEQYF
v_call: TRBV28
j_call: TRBJ2-7

cdr3_aa: CASSPMGGGNYGYTF
v_call: TRBV5-4
j_call: TRBJ1-2

cdr3_aa: CATTPDTSTDTQYF
v_call: TRBV9
j_call: TRBJ2-3

cdr3_aa: CASSPRPFGSYNEQFF
v_call: TRBV6-4
j_call: TRBJ2-1

cdr3_aa: CASSQEPRTGRNTGELFF
v_call: TRBV4-2
j_call: TRBJ2-2

cdr3_aa: CATSDVKGGSTGELFF
v_call: TRBV24-1
j_call: TRBJ2-2

cdr3_aa: CASRGVGDSEAFF
v_call: TRBV12-3/TRBV12-4
j_call: TRBJ1-1

cdr3_aa: CASSLGPYSTGELFF
v_call: TRBV5-4
j_call: TRBJ2-2

cdr3_aa: CASSDNRGAYEQYF
v_call: TRBV19
j_call: TRBJ2-7

cdr3_aa: CATGRSSDYEQYF
v_call: TRBV12-3/TRBV12-4
j_call: TRBJ2-7

cdr3_aa: CSVEPGTVYNEQFF
v_call: TRBV29-1
j_call: TRBJ2-1

cdr3_aa: CASSLAGLAALNEQFF
v_call: TRBV12-3/TRBV12-4
j_call: TRBJ2-1

cdr3_aa: CASGDRASSSYNEQFF
v_call: TRBV7-3
j_call: TRBJ2-1

cdr3_aa: CASSQDRGPVGGGTTNEKLFF
v_call: TRBV4-1
j_call: TRBJ1-4

cdr3_aa: CASSLDSVRRYNNEQFF
v_call: TRBV11-2
j_call: TRBJ2-1

cdr3_aa: CASSPDEGATDTQYF
v_call: TRBV13
j_call: TRBJ2-3

cdr3_aa: CASSSRVEQFF
v_call: TRBV5-6
j_call: TRBJ2-1

cdr3_aa: CASSSPSTAYEQYF
v_call: TRBV27
j_call: TRBJ2-7

cdr3_aa: CASSQGGPYNEQFF
v_call: TRBV18
j_call: TRBJ2-1

cdr3_aa: CASSLGRQVGGETQYF
v_call: TRBV5-1
j_call: TRBJ2-5

cdr3_aa: CASSYGLNTGELFF
v_call: TRBV27
j_call: TRBJ2-2

cdr3_aa: CASSKETAPLHF
v_call: TRBV19
j_call: TRBJ1-6